This T cell receptor beta chain was identified in a study of shared clonotypes between healthy human individuals. Study conclusions and caveats: Clonotypes shared by all four donors outscored non-shared clonotypes in generation probability.

Germline V gives CDR1 LNHDA, CDR2 SQIVND (reference sequence). The CDR3 covers 14 residues. Trimming pared 5 bases from V and 8 bases from J, leaving 18 bases between. Clones were sequenced by immunoSEQ multiplex PCR, and TCRdb holds only the in-frame ones, with some missing. The sample includes 950,000 to 1,100,000 clones, under 80% of them seen just once. Remarks on this clone: Its antigen is as yet unknown.

The chain combines TRBV19 with TRBJ1-2; D gene ambiguous. Input material: memory CD4+ T cells sorted from blood. As to subset: CD45RA-negative fraction. The receptor was derived from a man in his late teens or twenties in good health. The CDR3 loop reads CASSAAHAGSGYTF. CDR3 sequence (DNA): TGTGCCAGTAGTGCTGCCCATGCAGGATCCGGCTACACCTTC. The full variable domain, in which reference TRBV19 and TRBJ1-2 provide the parts outside the CDR3, is DGGITQSPKYLFRKEGQNVTLSCEQNLNHDAMYWYRQDPGQGLRLIYYSQIVNDFQKGDIAEGYSVSREKKESFPLTVTSAQKNPTAFYLCASSAAHAGSGYTFGSGTRLTVV.